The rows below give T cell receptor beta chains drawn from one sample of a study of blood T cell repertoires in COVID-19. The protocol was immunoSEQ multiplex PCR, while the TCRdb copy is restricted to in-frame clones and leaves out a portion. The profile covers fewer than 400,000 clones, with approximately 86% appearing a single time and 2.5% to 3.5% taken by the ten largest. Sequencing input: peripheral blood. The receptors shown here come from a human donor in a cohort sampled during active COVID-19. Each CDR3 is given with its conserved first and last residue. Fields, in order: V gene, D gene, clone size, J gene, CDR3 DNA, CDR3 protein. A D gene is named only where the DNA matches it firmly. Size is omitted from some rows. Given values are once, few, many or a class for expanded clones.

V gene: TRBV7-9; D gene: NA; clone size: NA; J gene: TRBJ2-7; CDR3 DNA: TGTGCCAGCAGCTTAGGGGCCCAATCCGGGCAGTACTTC; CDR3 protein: CASSLGAQSGQYF
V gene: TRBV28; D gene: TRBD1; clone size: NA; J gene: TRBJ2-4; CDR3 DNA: TGTGCCAGCAGTCCGGGACAGTTCAAAAACATTCAGTACTTC; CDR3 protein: CASSPGQFKNIQYF
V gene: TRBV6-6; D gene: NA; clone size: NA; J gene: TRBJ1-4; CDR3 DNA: TGTGCCAGCAGTTACAGGGGAGGGTATGAAAAACTGTTTTTT; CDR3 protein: CASSYRGGYEKLFF
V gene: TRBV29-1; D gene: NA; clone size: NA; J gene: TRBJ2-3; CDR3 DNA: TGCAGCGTTGCTGGACAGCTCAGCACAGATACGCAGTATTTT; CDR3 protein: CSVAGQLSTDTQYF
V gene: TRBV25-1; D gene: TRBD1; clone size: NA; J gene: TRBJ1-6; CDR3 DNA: TGTGCCAGCAGTGAAACAGGGGAGTGGAATTCACCCCTCCACTTT; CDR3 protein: CASSETGEWNSPLHF
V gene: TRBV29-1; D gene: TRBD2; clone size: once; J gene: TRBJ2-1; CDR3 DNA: TGCAGCGTTGGAGTGATGGGACTAGCTAATGAGCAGTTCTTC; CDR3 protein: CSVGVMGLANEQFF
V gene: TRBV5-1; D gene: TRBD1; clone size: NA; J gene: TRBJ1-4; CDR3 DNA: TGCGCCAGCAGCCGGAACACACAGGGGGTGACTAATGAAAAACTGTTTTTT; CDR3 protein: CASSRNTQGVTNEKLFF
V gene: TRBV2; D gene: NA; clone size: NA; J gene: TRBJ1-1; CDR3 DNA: TGTGCCAGCAGTCCCAGGACAGCATACACTGAAGCTTTCTTT; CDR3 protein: CASSPRTAYTEAFF
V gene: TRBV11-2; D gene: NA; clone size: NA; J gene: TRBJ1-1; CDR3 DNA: TGTGCCAGCTCTGCAGGGTTGAACACTGAAGCTTTCTTT; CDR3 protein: CASSAGLNTEAFF
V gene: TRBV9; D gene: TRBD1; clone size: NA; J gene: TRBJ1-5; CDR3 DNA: TGTGCCAGCAGCTCGGGACAGTCTACCCTCTCGGGCAATCAGCCCCAGCATTTT; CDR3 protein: CASSSGQSTLSGNQPQHF
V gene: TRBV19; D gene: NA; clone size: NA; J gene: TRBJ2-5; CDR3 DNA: TGTGCCAGTAAGCCGGGAGCCCAAGAGACCCAGTACTTC; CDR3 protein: CASKPGAQETQYF
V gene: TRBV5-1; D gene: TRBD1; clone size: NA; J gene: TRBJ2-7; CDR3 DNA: TGCGCCAGCAGCCCCGGGACAGGGAGCTCCTACGAGCAGTACTTC; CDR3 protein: CASSPGTGSSYEQYF
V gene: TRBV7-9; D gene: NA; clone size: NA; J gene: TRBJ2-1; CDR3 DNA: TGTGCCAGCAGCTTGGGTTGGAGGGCCTACAATGAGCAGTTCTTC; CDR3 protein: CASSLGWRAYNEQFF
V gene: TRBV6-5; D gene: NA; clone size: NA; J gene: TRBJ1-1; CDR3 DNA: TGTGCCAGCAGTTATGACGTTGTGGGCGCTGAAGCTTTCTTT; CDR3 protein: CASSYDVVGAEAFF
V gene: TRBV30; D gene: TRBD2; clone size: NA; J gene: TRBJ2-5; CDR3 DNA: TGTGCCTGGAGTAGCCTAGCGGGAGGGCACGAGACCCAGTACTTC; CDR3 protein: CAWSSLAGGHETQYF
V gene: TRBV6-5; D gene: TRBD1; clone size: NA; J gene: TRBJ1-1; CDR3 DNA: TGTGCCAGTAACAGGGGACTCACTGAAGCTTTCTTT; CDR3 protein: CASNRGLTEAFF
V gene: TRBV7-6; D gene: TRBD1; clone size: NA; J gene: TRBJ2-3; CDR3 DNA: TGTGCCAGCAGCTCGAACAAACCGGCGTGGGACAGGGGTCATACGCAGTATTTT; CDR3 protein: CASSSNKPAWDRGHTQYF
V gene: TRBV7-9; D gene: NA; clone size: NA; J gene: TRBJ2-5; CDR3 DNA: TGTGCCAGCAGCCGAGGGCCCGTAGAGACCCAGTACTTC; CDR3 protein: CASSRGPVETQYF
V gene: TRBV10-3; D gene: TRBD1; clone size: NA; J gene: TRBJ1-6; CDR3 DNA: TGTGCCATCAGTGAGGACTCCGGGACAGTGATATCACCCCTCCACTTT; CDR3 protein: CAISEDSGTVISPLHF
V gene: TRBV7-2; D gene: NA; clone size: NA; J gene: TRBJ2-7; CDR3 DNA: TGTGCCAGCAGCCTTACCGGACAGAACCCCTACGAGCAGTACTTC; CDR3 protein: CASSLTGQNPYEQYF
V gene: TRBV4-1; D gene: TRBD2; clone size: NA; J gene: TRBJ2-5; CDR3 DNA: TGCGCCAGCAGCCGAGGGATTGGCGGAGCGGGGAACCAAGAGACCCAGTACTTC; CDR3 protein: CASSRGIGGAGNQETQYF
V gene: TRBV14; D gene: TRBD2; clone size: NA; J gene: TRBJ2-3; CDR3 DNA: TGTGCCAGCAGCCAAGGCACAGAAGCGGGGGATACGCAGTATTTT; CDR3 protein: CASSQGTEAGDTQYF
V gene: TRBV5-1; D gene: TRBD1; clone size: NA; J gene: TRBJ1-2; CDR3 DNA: TGCGCCAGCAGCTTGGGGGACAGTAACTATGGCTACACCTTC; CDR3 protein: CASSLGDSNYGYTF
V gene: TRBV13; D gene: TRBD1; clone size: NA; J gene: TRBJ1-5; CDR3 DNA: TGTGCCAGCAGCTTAGGAGGGGGCGACAATCAGCCCCAGCATTTT; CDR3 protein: CASSLGGGDNQPQHF
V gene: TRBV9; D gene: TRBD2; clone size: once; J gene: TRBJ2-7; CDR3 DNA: TGTGCCAGCAGCCGCACCACCCTAGCGGGAGGTGGCGAGCAGTACTTC; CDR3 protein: CASSRTTLAGGGEQYF
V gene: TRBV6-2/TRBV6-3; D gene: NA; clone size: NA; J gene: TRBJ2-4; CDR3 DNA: TGTGCCAGCAGTAAGGACACTCGGCTAGCCAAAAACATTCAGTACTTC; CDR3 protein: CASSKDTRLAKNIQYF
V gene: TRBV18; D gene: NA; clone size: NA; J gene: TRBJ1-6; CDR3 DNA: TGTGCCAGCTCACCGCGGAATTCACCCCTCCACTTT; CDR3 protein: CASSPRNSPLHF
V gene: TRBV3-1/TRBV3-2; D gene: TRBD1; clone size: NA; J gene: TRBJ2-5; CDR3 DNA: TGTGCCAGCAGCCAAGCGGGACAGGCAGAGACCCAGTACTTC; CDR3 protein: CASSQAGQAETQYF